The subject of this entry is one T cell receptor (beta chain). Germline-derived CDR1 and CDR2 are SGHDT and YYEEEE. The CDR3 has 15 amino acids. The data derive from a study of OX40 agonist ivuxolimab in advanced cancers. This table comes from immunoSEQ multiplex PCR, and its TCRdb copy is limited to in-frame clones, with some not included. Of around 93,000 clones listed, 87% are singletons. Sampling times: baseline, cycle 4 day 1, cycle 7 day 1. The V call is TRBV5-6, the J call TRBJ2-5; weak D call: TRBD1 (6 bases). The last part of the DNA fits TRBJ2-7 better; the J call may be wrong. Here the sequenced sample was CD4+ or CD8+ T cells sorted from blood, taken in a trial of the OX40 agonist ivuxolimab. This TCR came from an adult with an advanced solid tumor such as melanoma, head and neck, liver or kidney cancer. The CDR3 spells CASSLYGQTSYEQYF. CDR3 coding DNA: TGTGCCAGCAGCTTGTACGGACAGACCTCCTACGAGCAGTACTTC.